The 14 T cell receptor beta chains presented below share a single source sample, sequenced in a study of CD8+ T cells in alopecia areata. cDNA reverse transcribed from extracted RNA served as the sequencing template. The method was immunoSEQ multiplex PCR; TCRdb's version includes in-frame clones alone and lacks a portion of them. Of 150,000 to 200,000 clones in the sample, 60% were seen once. Documented treatment: oral pan-JAK inhibitor, 5-10 mg twice daily. The specimen was CD4+ T cells sorted from blood, collected at week 24, from a patient treated with tofacitinib. Source of these receptors: a human donor with alopecia areata.

The chain joins TRBV9 to TRBJ2-1, with D tentatively TRBD2 (5 bases). CDR1 and CDR2 (germline): SGDLS, YYNGEE. The V end was cut by 0 bases, the J end by 7 bases, with 14 bases between. This CDR3 comprises 15 residues. The CDR3 sequence is CASSVGVYRGNEQFF. CDR3 nucleotides: TGTGCCAGCAGCGTAGGAGTTTATCGGGGAAATGAGCAGTTCTTC.

The chain joins TRBV15 to TRBJ2-7, with D unresolved. Trimming took off 0 bases at V and 5 bases at J, with 23 bases between the two ends. The CDR3 runs 18 residues. Germline CDR1 reads LNHNV; CDR2 reads YYDKDF (reference sequence). CDR3 in amino acids: CATSRDRPGRGIMDEQYF. The CDR3 bases are TGTGCCACCAGCAGAGACCGACCGGGTCGCGGAATTATGGACGAGCAGTACTTC.

This chain joins TRBV29-1 and TRBJ1-5; D not resolved. The CDR3 totals 14 residues. Germline-derived CDR1 and CDR2 are SQVTM and ANQGSEA. Between the trimmed V and J ends, which lost 6 bases and 6 bases, there was a span of 18 bases. CDR3: CSVVVAGHGQPQHF. The CDR3 nucleotides read TGCAGCGTCGTTGTGGCAGGCCATGGTCAGCCCCAGCATTTT. Supplemented by reference TRBV29-1 and TRBJ1-5, the full variable domain reads SAVISQKPSRDICQRGTSLTIQCQVDSQVTMMFWYRQQPGQSLTLIATANQGSEATYESGFVIDKFPISRPNLTFSTLTVSNMSPEDSSIYLCSVVVAGHGQPQHFGDGTRLSIL.

The V and J genes are TRBV7-2 and TRBJ1-6; 10 bases align to TRBD1. Germline CDR1 reads SGHTA; CDR2 reads FQGNSA. J was trimmed by 1 base and V by 3 bases; bases with no gene match: 6. This CDR3 has 18 residues. CDR3 coding DNA: TGTGCCAGCAGCTTGGGGACAGGGGTTGGGTCCTATAATTCACCCCTCCACTTT. Amino acids: CASSLGTGVGSYNSPLHF.

The V and J genes are TRBV5-1 and TRBJ1-2; D is uncertain. V was shortened by 0 bases and J by 3 bases, with 9 bases between the two germline ends. The CDR3 spans 14 residues. The germline gives CDR1 SGHRS, CDR2 YFSETQ. This chain's CDR3 is CASSLDAGDYGYTF. In nucleotides, the CDR3 is TGCGCCAGCAGCTTGGATGCGGGAGACTATGGCTACACCTTC.

The chain couples TRBV4-2 to TRBJ2-7; TRBD2 matches at 12 bases. V lost 2 bases to trimming and J lost 3 bases; unmatched junction nucleotides: 2. The CDR3 covers 15 residues. Germline lookup yields CDR1 LGHNA and CDR2 YNFKEQ. The CDR3 here is CASSQPGLAGYEQYF. The CDR3 DNA reads as TGTGCCAGCAGCCAACCGGGACTAGCGGGCTACGAGCAGTACTTC.

This clone was found once. V usage is TRBV30 and J usage is TRBJ2-3, with D uncertain. Germline CDR1 and CDR2: GTSNPN and SVGIG (reference sequence). Trimming removed 0 bases from V and 6 bases from J, with 10 bases in between. This CDR3 contains 13 residues. CDR3 bases: TGTGCCTGGAGTGTAACCCGGATTGATACGCAGTATTTT. Translating gives CAWSVTRIDTQYF.

This chain uses TRBV7-2 with TRBJ1-3, with D uncertain. CDR3 size: 13 residues. Germline assignment: CDR1 SGHTA and CDR2 FQGNSA. V was pared by 2 bases and J by 0 bases, with 2 bases between. Written as DNA, the CDR3 is TGTGCCAGCAGCTTACACTCTGGAAACACCATATATTTT. Residues: CASSLHSGNTIYF. The variable domain in full, with the rest retrieved from reference TRBV7-2 and TRBJ1-3, is GAGVSQSPSNKVTEKGKDVELRCDPISGHTALYWYRQSLGQGLEFLIYFQGNSAPDKSGLPSDRFSAERTGGSVSTLTIQRTQQEDSAVYLCASSLHSGNTIYFGEGSWLTVV.

This rearrangement joins TRBV29-1 to TRBJ1-4; D perhaps matches TRBD1 (5 bases). The CDR3 length is 13 residues. The germline V gene has CDR1 SQVTM and CDR2 ANQGSEA. Trimming removed 3 bases at V and 5 bases at J, with 10 bases between. The CDR3 nucleotides read TGCAGCGTTGAGATGGCAGGGAATGAAAAACTGTTTTTT. Protein: CSVEMAGNEKLFF.

The rearrangement joins TRBV30 to TRBJ2-5; D tentatively fits TRBD1 or TRBD2 (5 bases each). The germline V gene encodes CDR1 GTSNPN and CDR2 SVGIG (reference sequence). The CDR3 totals 15 residues. V gave up 1 base and J gave up 0 bases, with 12 bases separating them. This CDR3 is CAWSGGNVNQETQYF. As DNA, the CDR3 is TGTGCCTGGAGTGGGGGGAATGTCAACCAAGAGACCCAGTACTTC. The variable domain in full, with the rest retrieved from reference TRBV30 and TRBJ2-5, is SQTIHQWPATLVQPVGSPLSLECTVEGTSNPNLYWYRQAAGRGLQLLFYSVGIGQISSEVPQNLSASRPQDRQFILSSKKLLLSDSGFYLCAWSGGNVNQETQYFGPGTRLLVL.

This rearrangement joins TRBV19 to TRBJ1-6, with TRBD1 matching over 7 bases. CDR3 length: 15 residues. Germline CDR1 LNHDA, CDR2 SQIVND (reference sequence). Unmatched junction bases numbered 12, after V lost 6 bases and J lost 10 bases. The CDR3 loop is CASRSVGQVGSPLHF. CDR3 bases: TGTGCCAGTAGAAGCGTCGGACAGGTCGGGTCACCCCTCCACTTT.

This clone turned up a few times. The rearrangement joins TRBV6-1 to TRBJ2-3; no definite D call. Germline-derived CDR1 and CDR2 are MNHNS and SASEGT. The CDR3 sequence is 15 residues long. V was pared by 5 bases and J by 2 bases, with 14 bases between. DNA of the CDR3: TGTGCCAGCAGTCCTGACGGCGTGACCACAGATACGCAGTATTTT. It translates to CASSPDGVTTDTQYF.

The chain recombines TRBV5-6 with TRBJ2-1; 7 bases map to TRBD2. V lost 4 bases to trimming and J lost 7 bases; unmatched junction nucleotides: 8. Per germline, CDR1 SGHDT and CDR2 YYEEEE. CDR3 size: 14 residues. CDR3 sequence (DNA): TGTGCCAGCAGCCGCCGGGACTATGGGAATGAGCAGTTCTTC. Encoded protein: CASSRRDYGNEQFF. Full variable domain (missing parts from reference TRBV5-6 and TRBJ2-1): DAGVTQSPTHLIKTRGQQVTLRCSPKSGHDTVSWYQQALGQGPQFIFQYYEEEERQRGNFPDRFSGHQFPNYSSELNVNALLLGDSALYLCASSRRDYGNEQFFGPGTRLTVL.

This clone showed up just a few times. V usage is TRBV4-1 and J usage is TRBJ1-6; 11 nucleotides align to TRBD1. The CDR3 is made up of 16 amino acids. Trimming took 0 bases from V and 10 from J; bases not matched to a gene: 5. CDR1 is MGHRA, CDR2 YSYEKL, per germline. The CDR3 reads CASSQDQRTGGSPLHF. The DNA of the CDR3 is TGCGCCAGCAGCCAAGATCAGAGGACAGGGGGCTCACCCCTCCACTTT.